This T cell receptor (beta chain) stems from a study of cytomegalovirus exposure and HLA in healthy donors. General study points: Cytomegalovirus-associated status was assigned to 164 TCR beta chains. It was shown in a later analysis that HLA-associated TCR beta chains were more clonally expanded than other, equally common chains.

Germline CDR1 and CDR2: GTSNPN and SVGIG (reference sequence). This CDR3 has 17 residues. The V and J ends lost 2 bases and 0 bases respectively, with 17 bases between them. The PCR was carried out with 60 Vbeta primers and 13 Jbeta primers. Some clones are missing from TCRdb's copy, which holds only in-frame ones; the method was immunoSEQ multiplex PCR. This sample has 200,000 or so clones, with approximately 81% found just once. On this clone itself: Its antigen remains unknown.

This receptor was taken from a boy between 10 and 17 years old in good health and CMV-seronegative. Specimen: PBMCs. J is TRBJ1-5 and V is TRBV30, with a tentative D call TRBD1 (5 bases). CDR3 nucleotides: TGTGCCTGGAGTACTCAGTTCAGGGCGGATAGCAATCAGCCCCAGCATTTT. Encoded protein: CAWSTQFRADSNQPQHF.